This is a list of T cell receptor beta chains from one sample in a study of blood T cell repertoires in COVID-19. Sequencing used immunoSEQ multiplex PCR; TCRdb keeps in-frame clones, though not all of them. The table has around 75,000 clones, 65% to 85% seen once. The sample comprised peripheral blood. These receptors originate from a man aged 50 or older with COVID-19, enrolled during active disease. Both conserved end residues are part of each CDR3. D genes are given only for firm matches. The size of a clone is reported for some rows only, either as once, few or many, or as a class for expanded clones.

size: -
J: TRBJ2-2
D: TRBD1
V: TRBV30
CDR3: CAWRTGGGTGELFF
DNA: TGTGCCTGGAGAACAGGGGGCGGAACCGGGGAGCTGTTTTTT

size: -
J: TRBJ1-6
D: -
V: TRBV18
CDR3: CASSPPGRENSPLHF
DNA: TGTGCCAGCTCACCACCGGGGCGGGAGAATTCACCCCTCCACTTT

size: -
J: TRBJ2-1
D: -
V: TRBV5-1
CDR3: CASSTDMSSYNEQFF
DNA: TGCGCCAGCAGTACCGATATGAGCTCCTACAATGAGCAGTTCTTC

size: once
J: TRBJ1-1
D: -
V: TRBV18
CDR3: CASLQGNTEAFF
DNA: TGTGCCAGCTTACAGGGTAACACTGAAGCTTTCTTT

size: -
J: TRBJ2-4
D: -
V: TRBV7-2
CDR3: CASSLGLAKNIQYF
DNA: TGTGCCAGCAGCCTTGGCTTAGCCAAAAACATTCAGTACTTC

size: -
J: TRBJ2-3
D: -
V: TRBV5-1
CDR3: CASSLSLGSTDTQYF
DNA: TGCGCCAGCAGCCTGAGCCTTGGTTCCACAGATACGCAGTATTTT

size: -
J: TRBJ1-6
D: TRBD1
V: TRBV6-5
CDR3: CASSKQGAGSPLHF
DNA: TGTGCCAGCAGTAAACAGGGGGCTGGATCACCCCTCCACTTT

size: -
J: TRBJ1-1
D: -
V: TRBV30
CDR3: CAWSIRGTEAFF
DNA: TGTGCCTGGAGTATCAGGGGCACTGAAGCTTTCTTT

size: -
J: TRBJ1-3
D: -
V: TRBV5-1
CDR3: CASSLHSGNTIYF
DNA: TGCGCCAGCAGCTTACACTCTGGAAACACCATATATTTT

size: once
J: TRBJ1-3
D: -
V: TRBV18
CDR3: CASSSSGQSPSGNTIYF
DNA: TGTGCCAGCTCATCCTCTGGACAGAGCCCCTCTGGAAACACCATATATTTT

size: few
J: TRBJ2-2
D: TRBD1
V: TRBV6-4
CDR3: CASRGDRADTGELFF
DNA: TGTGCCAGCCGAGGGGACAGGGCGGACACCGGGGAGCTGTTTTTT

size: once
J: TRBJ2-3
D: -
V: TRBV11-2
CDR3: CASSSPYSLLSTDTQYF
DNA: TGTGCCAGCAGCAGCCCTTATAGTCTTCTCAGCACAGATACGCAGTATTTT

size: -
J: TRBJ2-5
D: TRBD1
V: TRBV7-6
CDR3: CASSFRTGWQETQYF
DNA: TGTGCCAGCAGCTTTCGGACAGGGTGGCAAGAGACCCAGTACTTC

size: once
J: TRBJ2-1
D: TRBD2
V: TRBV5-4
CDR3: CASMVGSGRVLNEQFF
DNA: TGTGCCAGCATGGTAGGAAGCGGGAGGGTTCTCAATGAGCAGTTCTTC

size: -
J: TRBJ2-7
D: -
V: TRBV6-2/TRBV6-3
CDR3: CASSFAGVEQYF
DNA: TGTGCCAGCAGTTTTGCAGGGGTTGAGCAGTACTTC

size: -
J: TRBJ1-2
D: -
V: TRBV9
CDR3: CASSVDSLGYGYTF
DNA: TGTGCCAGCAGCGTAGACAGCCTGGGCTATGGCTACACCTTC

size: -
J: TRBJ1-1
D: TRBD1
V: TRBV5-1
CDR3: CASSVNRDRVNTEAFF
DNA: TGCGCCAGCAGCGTGAACCGGGACAGGGTGAACACTGAAGCTTTCTTT

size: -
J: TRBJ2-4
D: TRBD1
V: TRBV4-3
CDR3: CASSPGQGSNIQYF
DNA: TGCGCCAGCAGCCCGGGACAGGGTTCAAACATTCAGTACTTC

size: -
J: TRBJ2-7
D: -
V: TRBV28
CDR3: CASSLTGSAYEQYF
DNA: TGTGCCAGCAGTCTAACAGGTTCGGCCTACGAGCAGTACTTC

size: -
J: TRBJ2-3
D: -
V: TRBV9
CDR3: CASSVGPGSDTQYF
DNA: TGTGCCAGCAGCGTAGGTCCGGGATCAGATACGCAGTATTTT

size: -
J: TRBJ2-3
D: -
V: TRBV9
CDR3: CASSHGVRTDTQYF
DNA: TGTGCCAGCAGCCACGGGGTAAGAACAGATACGCAGTATTTT

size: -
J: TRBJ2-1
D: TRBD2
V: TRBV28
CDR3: CASSQGTSGINEQFF
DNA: TGTGCCAGCAGTCAAGGGACTAGCGGGATAAATGAGCAGTTCTTC

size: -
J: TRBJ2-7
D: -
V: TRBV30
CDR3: CAWSGGSGPAYEQYF
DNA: TGTGCCTGGAGTGGAGGGTCAGGACCTGCCTACGAGCAGTACTTC

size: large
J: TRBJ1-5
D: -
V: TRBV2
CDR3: CASSDLRGGQPQHF
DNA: TGTGCCAGCAGTGATCTCCGAGGGGGTCAGCCCCAGCATTTT

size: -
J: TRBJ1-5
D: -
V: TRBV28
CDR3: CASFRGNQPQHF
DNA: TGTGCCAGCTTCCGGGGGAATCAGCCCCAGCATTTT

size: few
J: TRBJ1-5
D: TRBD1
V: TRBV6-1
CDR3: CASSEVRGQGHQPQHF
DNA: TGTGCCAGCAGTGAAGTCCGTGGACAGGGCCATCAGCCCCAGCATTTT

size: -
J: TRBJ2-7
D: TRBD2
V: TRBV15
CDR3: CATSRDSGSSYEQYF
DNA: TGTGCCACCAGCAGAGACAGCGGGAGCTCCTACGAGCAGTACTTC

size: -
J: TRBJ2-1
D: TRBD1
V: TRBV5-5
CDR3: CASSLVDRVFHEQFF
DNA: TGTGCCAGCAGCTTGGTGGACAGGGTTTTTCATGAGCAGTTCTTC

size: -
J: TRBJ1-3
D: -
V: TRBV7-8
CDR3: CASSLSPGPGNTIYF
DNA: TGTGCCAGCAGCTTATCCCCGGGTCCTGGAAACACCATATATTTT

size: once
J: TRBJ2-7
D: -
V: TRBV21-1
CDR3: CASRYRGYYEQYF
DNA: TGTGCCAGCCGTTACAGGGGGTACTACGAGCAGTACTTC

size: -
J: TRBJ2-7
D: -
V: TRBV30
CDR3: CAWSLANGGYEQYF
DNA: TGTGCCTGGAGTCTCGCCAACGGGGGCTACGAGCAGTACTTC

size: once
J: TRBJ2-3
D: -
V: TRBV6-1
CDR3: CASSELGGGPTDTQYF
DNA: TGTGCCAGCAGTGAATTAGGAGGAGGGCCCACAGATACGCAGTATTTT

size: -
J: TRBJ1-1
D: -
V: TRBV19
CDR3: CASSIGHLNTEAFF
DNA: TGTGCCAGTAGTATTGGGCACCTGAACACTGAAGCTTTCTTT

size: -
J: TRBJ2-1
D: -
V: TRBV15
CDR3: CATSRDQYGDEQFF
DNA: TGTGCCACCAGCAGAGATCAGTACGGGGATGAGCAGTTCTTC

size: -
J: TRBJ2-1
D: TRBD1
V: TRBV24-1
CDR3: CATSTRTGGSYNEQFF
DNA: TGTGCCACCAGTACCCGAACAGGGGGCTCCTACAATGAGCAGTTCTTC

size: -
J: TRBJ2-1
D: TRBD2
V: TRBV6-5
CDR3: CASSYVGTSGTGEQFF
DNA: TGTGCCAGCAGTTACGTCGGGACTAGCGGGACGGGTGAGCAGTTCTTC

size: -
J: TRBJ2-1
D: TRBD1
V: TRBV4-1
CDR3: CASSRRQGAFNEQFF
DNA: TGCGCCAGCAGCCGCAGACAGGGGGCGTTCAATGAGCAGTTCTTC

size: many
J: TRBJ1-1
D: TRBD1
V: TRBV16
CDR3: CASSLYPGTGGARAEAFF
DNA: TGTGCCAGCAGCCTCTACCCCGGGACAGGGGGGGCGAGGGCTGAAGCTTTCTTT

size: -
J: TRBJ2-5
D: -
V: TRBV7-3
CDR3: CASSLGLQETQYF
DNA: TGTGCCAGCAGCTTAGGACTCCAAGAGACCCAGTACTTC

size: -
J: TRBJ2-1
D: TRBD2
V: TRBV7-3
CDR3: CASSLSTSGYNEQFF
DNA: TGTGCCAGCAGCTTAAGTACTAGCGGATACAATGAGCAGTTCTTC

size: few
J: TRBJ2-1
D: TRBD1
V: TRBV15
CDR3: CATSSIDRARNEQFF
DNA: TGTGCCACCAGCAGCATAGACAGGGCTCGTAATGAGCAGTTCTTC

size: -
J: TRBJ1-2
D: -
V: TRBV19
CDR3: CASSIVQFLQGKDGNYGYTF
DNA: TGTGCCAGTAGTATAGTTCAATTTTTACAGGGAAAGGATGGGAACTATGGCTACACCTTC

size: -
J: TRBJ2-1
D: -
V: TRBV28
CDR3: CASSLPTSEQFF
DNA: TGTGCCAGCAGTTTACCCACTAGTGAGCAGTTCTTC

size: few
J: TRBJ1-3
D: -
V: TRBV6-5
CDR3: CASSYSQGASGNTIYF
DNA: TGTGCCAGCAGTTACTCACAGGGAGCCTCTGGAAACACCATATATTTT

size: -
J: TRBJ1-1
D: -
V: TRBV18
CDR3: CASSPRAGAPNTEAFF
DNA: TGTGCCAGCTCACCACGGGCAGGGGCCCCCAACACTGAAGCTTTCTTT

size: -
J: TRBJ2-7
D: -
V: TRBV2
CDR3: CASSRTTGQYF
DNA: TGTGCCAGCAGTCGAACTACGGGTCAGTACTTC

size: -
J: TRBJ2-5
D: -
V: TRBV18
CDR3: CASSPPSAGQETQYF
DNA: TGTGCCAGCTCACCACCGAGCGCGGGCCAAGAGACCCAGTACTTC

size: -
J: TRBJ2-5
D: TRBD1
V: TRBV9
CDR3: CASSVGGTEMGETQYF
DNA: TGTGCCAGCAGCGTAGGGGGGACAGAAATGGGGGAGACCCAGTACTTC

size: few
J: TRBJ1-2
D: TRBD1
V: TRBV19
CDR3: CASSTIQGRDGYTF
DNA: TGTGCCAGTAGTACCATACAGGGGCGAGATGGCTACACCTTC

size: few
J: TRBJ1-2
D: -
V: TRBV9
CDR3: CASSRDSKKDGYTF
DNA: TGTGCCAGCAGCCGGGACTCTAAGAAGGATGGCTACACCTTC